The sequence of this T cell receptor (beta chain) was determined in a study of T cells in Graves' hyperthyroidism and ophthalmopathy. For Graves' hyperthyroidism to be stable, ophthalmopathy could not progress within 18 months. Patients with uncontrolled infections, other autoimmune diseases, pregnancy or lactation were excluded. Authors of the study amplified TCR beta CDR3 regions from RNA transcripts. First-round RT-PCR with HTBI primers amplified the TCR CDR3 region. Each CDR3 protein gets one entry after TCRdb re-called the multiplex PCR reads with MiXCR. The repertoire holds fewer than 400,000 distinct CDR3 sequences, with around a sixth as singletons. The CDR3 loop spans 13 amino acids. Germline-derived CDR1 and CDR2 are LGHDT and YNNKEL (reference sequence). The V gene lost 4 bases and the J gene lost 7 bases, with 10 bases spanning the gap. Many counts were recorded for this clonotype.

The sample was blood. The V call is TRBV3-1, the J call TRBJ2-2; D may be TRBD2 (5 bases). The clonotype originates from a man aged 25 to 40 with Graves' hyperthyroidism. The CDR3 coding sequence is TGTGCCAGCAGCCTCACGGAGGACGGGGAGCTGTTTTTT. Protein: CASSLTEDGELFF.